Included here is one T cell receptor beta chain sequence, with context. The same CDR3 also results from other DNA sequences found in this sample. The CDR3 length is 15 residues. V was shortened by 1 base and J by 0 bases, with 7 bases between the two germline ends. Germline V gene lookup returns CDR1 LGHDT and CDR2 YNNKEL (reference sequence). The sample belongs to a study of blood T cell repertoires in COVID-19. Study-wide context: The study drew acute and convalescent COVID-19 samples from the United States, Italy and Spain.

The repertoire was sequenced with immunoSEQ multiplex PCR; TCRdb's copy has only in-frame clones and lacks some. The data show about 270,000 clones, with 85% seen just once and 10% to 15% held by the top ten. The chain links TRBV3-1 (or the pseudogene TRBV3-2) to TRBJ2-4; a possible D gene is TRBD2 (6 bases). What was sequenced was peripheral blood. This TCR was recovered from a human donor in a cohort sampled during active COVID-19. The CDR3 nucleotides are TGTGCCAGCAGCCAAGGGGGACTAGCCAAAAACATTCAGTACTTC. It yields the protein CASSQGGLAKNIQYF.